This T cell receptor (beta chain) was sequenced for a study of early T cells in non-severe SARS-CoV-2 infection. V shed 3 bases and J shed 3 bases, with 11 bases lying between them. This CDR3 spans 15 amino acids. Germline CDR1 and CDR2: MNHEY and SMNVEV (reference sequence). This clonotype showed up just a few times. Antigen specificity is unknown. Whole-study findings and limits: Comparison of clonotypes with VDJdb favored anti-spike CD8 responses while missing private and CD4 specificities.

The library protocol tagged individual cDNA molecules with unique molecular identifiers. TCRdb reprocessed the 5' RACE reads via MiXCR and lists one record per CDR3 protein. The sample has tens of thousands of distinct CDR3 sequences; around 13% are singletons. The rearrangement links TRBV27 to TRBJ2-2; D perhaps matches TRBD1 (5 bases). The sequencing sample was made of whole blood. The receptor comes from an adult who was a healthcare worker with PCR-confirmed SARS-CoV-2 infection or an uninfected control (not recorded which). CDR3 coding DNA: TGTGCCAGCAGTTTTCAGGGAACGGACACCGGGGAGCTGTTTTTT. Its translation is CASSFQGTDTGELFF.